Listed below are T cell receptor beta chains from one sample, sequenced in a study of T cell responses to AZD1222 COVID-19 vaccine. Profiling relied on immunoSEQ multiplex PCR, and the TCRdb table lists in-frame clones only, not all of them. The repertoire holds around 94,000 clones, approximately 81% seen once, with roughly 4.7% in the top ten. The material was peripheral blood, obtained 28 days after the second AZD1222 dose. The receptor set was obtained from an adult who received the AZD1222 COVID-19 vaccine. Both conserved end residues are part of each CDR3. Expanded clones are given a class, and other clones once, few, many or no size at all.

cdr3_aa j_call clone_size v_call
CASSYKDTRGYTF TRBJ1-2 . TRBV6-2/TRBV6-3
CASSSRGQETQYF TRBJ2-5 . TRBV27
CASTPTVPTGYTF TRBJ1-2 . TRBV12-3/TRBV12-4
CASSVPGQGPYEQYF TRBJ2-7 few TRBV5-1
CASSWGQLNTGELFF TRBJ2-2 . TRBV11-2
CACELNSYEQYF TRBJ2-7 . TRBV30
CASNRRTGDETQYF TRBJ2-5 . TRBV19
CASSQDTKARETQYF TRBJ2-5 . TRBV4-1
CATRQGVDGELFF TRBJ2-2 . TRBV19
CASSSGRPYGYTF TRBJ1-2 . TRBV7-9
CASSQVSLAGESDTQYF TRBJ2-3 . TRBV4-2
CASSPTPGETQYF TRBJ2-5 . TRBV10-1
CASSINEQFF TRBJ2-1 . TRBV28
CASSLEGPETQYF TRBJ2-5 . TRBV5-1
CAWSGDRAYEQYF TRBJ2-7 once TRBV30
CASSSGRPGETQYF TRBJ2-5 . TRBV5-6
CASSYGPSGNTIYF TRBJ1-3 . TRBV6-2/TRBV6-3
CASSVLAGETQYF TRBJ2-5 few TRBV9
CASSPTTGDYGYTF TRBJ1-2 . TRBV18
CASSLRQGWDTDTQYF TRBJ2-3 . TRBV3-1/TRBV3-2
CASSLVQIAGELFF TRBJ2-2 . TRBV5-6
CASSPGTGANVLTF TRBJ2-6 few TRBV19
CSASRSQASYEQYF TRBJ2-7 . TRBV20-1
CASSLLDKLAQVDTQYF TRBJ2-3 . TRBV27
CSVTGTSGAYEQYF TRBJ2-7 . TRBV29-1
CASSGLSSYEQYF TRBJ2-7 few TRBV6-2/TRBV6-3
CASNAPDSTEAFF TRBJ1-1 . TRBV27
CASSLGRSGQETQYF TRBJ2-5 . TRBV5-1
CASTHGWGANVLTF TRBJ2-6 . TRBV19
CSVEEAVDEQFF TRBJ2-1 . TRBV29-1
CATSASTGDEQYF TRBJ2-7 . TRBV24-1
CASSPDQETQYF TRBJ2-5 . TRBV19
CASSSRGRGTIYF TRBJ1-3 . TRBV12-3/TRBV12-4
CASSQFPTSGLSPDTQYF TRBJ2-3 . TRBV4-3
CASSPGAGQNTEAFF TRBJ1-1 . TRBV18
CASSSGTGSYNEQFF TRBJ2-1 . TRBV7-2
CASSLRLAGANQETQYF TRBJ2-5 . TRBV7-7
CASTPGLLDEQFF TRBJ2-1 . TRBV6-5
CAWRLRGGGELFF TRBJ2-2 . TRBV30
CASSQVRTRLTADTQYF TRBJ2-3 . TRBV4-2
CASTLPLDDEQFF TRBJ2-1 . TRBV28
CASTMGQLTGNTIYF TRBJ1-3 . TRBV10-1
CASSRQGGNTEAFF TRBJ1-1 once TRBV28
CASSRDRDTEAFF TRBJ1-1 . TRBV7-3